The rows below give T cell receptor beta chains drawn from one sample of a study of Ad26.COV2.S vaccination and SARS-CoV-2 variants. Sequenced by immunoSEQ multiplex PCR; TCRdb stores in-frame clones only, minus some. Found here are hundreds of thousands of clones, 85% to 90% of them singletons; the top ten hold 2.5% to 3%. Source: peripheral blood, taken in a trial of Ad26.COV2.S vaccine versus placebo. These receptors all stem from a person aged 18-60 years who received the Ad26.COV2.S COVID-19 vaccine or a placebo. Both conserved end residues are part of each CDR3. D genes are given only for firm matches. Size is stated for part of the rows, as once, few or many counts, or as a class when the clone is expanded.

TRBD1 | TRBJ1-2 | TRBV28 | . | TGTGCCAGCAGGGGGGGGGACAGACCGCGTTTAAGCTACACCTTC | CASRGGDRPRLSYTF
TRBD1 | TRBJ1-4 | TRBV7-2 | . | TGTGCCAGCAGTCGTGCGGGGACAGGGGATGAAAAACTGTTTTTT | CASSRAGTGDEKLFF
. | TRBJ2-1 | TRBV7-3 | . | TGTGCCAGCAGCCTGACTACGGGTGAGCAGTTCTTC | CASSLTTGEQFF
. | TRBJ1-5 | TRBV6-5 | . | TGTGCCAGCAGTTACTCGAGGGAGGGCCAGCCCCAGCATTTT | CASSYSREGQPQHF
. | TRBJ1-5 | TRBV10-3 | once | TGTGCCATCAGTGTGGGGGTGAACCAGCCCCAGCATTTT | CAISVGVNQPQHF
. | TRBJ1-5 | TRBV15 | . | TGTGCCACCAGCAGGCGGGGGGCGAGCAATCAGCCCCAGCATTTT | CATSRRGASNQPQHF
. | TRBJ1-1 | TRBV5-5 | . | TGTGCCAGCAGCCAGACAGTGGGGTCGGGCACTGAAGCTTTCTTT | CASSQTVGSGTEAFF
. | TRBJ2-2 | TRBV25-1 | . | TGTGCCAGCAGTGGAGAGGTGATCACCGGGGAGCTGTTTTTT | CASSGEVITGELFF
. | TRBJ1-6 | TRBV2 | once | TGTGCCAGCAGTGGGAGGCAGGTTAATTCACCCCTCCACTTT | CASSGRQVNSPLHF
. | TRBJ1-2 | TRBV6-6 | . | TGTGCCAGCAGTTACCCTTCGATGGTCTTCGAGGGAACCTTC | CASSYPSMVFEGTF
TRBD1 | TRBJ2-7 | TRBV7-6 | . | TGTGCCAGCAGCTTAGGGACAGGGGGTTTGGAATACGAGCAGTACTTC | CASSLGTGGLEYEQYF
TRBD1 | TRBJ1-1 | TRBV5-4 | . | TGTGCCAGCAGCTTGACAGGGGCCACTGAAGCTTTCTTT | CASSLTGATEAFF
TRBD2 | TRBJ2-1 | TRBV5-5 | . | TGTGCCAGCCTGAAACTAGCGGGGCAAGAGCAGTTCTTC | CASLKLAGQEQFF
. | TRBJ1-5 | TRBV5-1 | . | TGCGCCAGCAGCTTGGGGGGGTATCAGCCCCAGCATTTT | CASSLGGYQPQHF
. | TRBJ1-4 | TRBV9 | . | TGTGCCAGCAGCGTAGGGTTGTCAACTAATGAAAAACTGTTTTTT | CASSVGLSTNEKLFF
TRBD2 | TRBJ2-3 | TRBV6-2/TRBV6-3 | . | TGTGCCAGCAGTCCCTTGGCGGGAGGAGATACGCAGTATTTT | CASSPLAGGDTQYF
. | TRBJ1-2 | TRBV4-3 | . | TGCGCCAGCAGCCAAGATTTCAAAAGAGGGGGTTCAGAGAATGGCTACACCTTC | CASSQDFKRGGSENGYTF
. | TRBJ2-6 | TRBV2 | once | TGTGCCAGCAGTGAAACTCAGTACTCTGGGGCCAACGTCCTGACTTTC | CASSETQYSGANVLTF
TRBD1 | TRBJ1-3 | TRBV18 | . | TGTGCCAGCTCACCACCGTGGGGACAGGGGGTAGGCCCCTCTGGAAACACCATATATTTT | CASSPPWGQGVGPSGNTIYF
. | TRBJ1-2 | TRBV3-1/TRBV3-2 | . | TGTGCCAGCAGCCACACGACGGGGGCCTATGGCTACACCTTC | CASSHTTGAYGYTF
. | TRBJ2-2 | TRBV19 | . | TGTGCCAGCCAAGAGGGGAGAAACCACATGAACACCGGGGAGCTGTTTTTT | CASQEGRNHMNTGELFF
. | TRBJ2-5 | TRBV11-3 | . | TGTGCCAGCAGCCCTCGACGGGAACAGGTGACCCAGTACTTC | CASSPRREQVTQYF
TRBD1 | TRBJ2-7 | TRBV15 | . | TGTGCCACCAGCAGGGAACAGGGGGCACCCTACGAGCAGTACTTC | CATSREQGAPYEQYF
. | TRBJ2-5 | TRBV5-1 | once | TGCGCCAGCAGCTACTCGGGGTACGGCGGGGAGACCCAGTACTTC | CASSYSGYGGETQYF
. | TRBJ2-2 | TRBV7-2 | . | TGTGCCAGCAGCTTAAATGGGGTGACACCCGGGGAGCTGTTTTTT | CASSLNGVTPGELFF
. | TRBJ1-5 | TRBV5-5 | . | TGTGCCAGCAGACCAGGGGTTGGCAATCAGCCCCAGCATTTT | CASRPGVGNQPQHF
. | TRBJ1-2 | TRBV5-4 | . | TGTGCCAGCTCCCGCTCCCTTCCGTCGGGGGGCTACACCTTC | CASSRSLPSGGYTF
. | TRBJ2-7 | TRBV27 | . | TGTGCCAGCAGCCTAAAAGGGGTGGGGCAGGGCTCCTACGAGCAGTACTTC | CASSLKGVGQGSYEQYF
. | TRBJ1-4 | TRBV3-1/TRBV3-2 | few | TGTGCCAGCAGCCCTATTCAGGGGAGGGGACCTAATGAAAAACTGTTTTTT | CASSPIQGRGPNEKLFF
TRBD2 | TRBJ2-4 | TRBV7-2 | . | TGTGCCAGCAGCTTTCAACTAGCGGGAGAGAGGAACTTC | CASSFQLAGERNF
. | TRBJ1-6 | TRBV20-1 | . | TGCAGTGCTAGTCGCGCAGGGGCTCCGAATTCACCCCTCCACTTT | CSASRAGAPNSPLHF
TRBD1 | TRBJ1-4 | TRBV18 | . | TGTGCCAGCTCCAAAACCGACAGGGCCAATGAAAAACTGTTTTTT | CASSKTDRANEKLFF
TRBD2 | TRBJ2-3 | TRBV28 | . | TGTGCCAGCAGTTTGTCGACTAGCGGGAGGTCAGATACGCAGTATTTT | CASSLSTSGRSDTQYF
. | TRBJ1-2 | TRBV18 | . | TGTGCCAGCTCACCAGACTGGACAAGGGGCTACACCTTC | CASSPDWTRGYTF
. | TRBJ2-5 | TRBV13 | . | TGTGCCAGCAGCTTAGGCCCCACTCCGGGACGGTACCAAGAGACCCAGTACTTC | CASSLGPTPGRYQETQYF
TRBD2 | TRBJ2-2 | TRBV30 | . | TGTGCCTGGAGAATACCACCGGGACTAGCGGGGGGTAGCCTCACCGGGGAGCTGTTTTTT | CAWRIPPGLAGGSLTGELFF
. | TRBJ2-3 | TRBV28 | . | TGTGCCAGCAGTTTTGGGTGGTTAGGGGTCCGGGGCGCAGATACGCAGTATTTT | CASSFGWLGVRGADTQYF
. | TRBJ2-2 | TRBV28 | . | TGTGCCAGCCTAACAAACACCGGGGAGCTGTTTTTT | CASLTNTGELFF